This TCR beta chain was retrieved from a study of blood T cell repertoires in COVID-19. Turning to the study itself: The samples span acute and convalescent COVID-19 from the United States, Italy and Spain. From T cells, B-cell-depleted T cells, or PBMCs came the material, which was cDNA or gDNA.

In Seattle, patients joined the study during active infection and were tracked longitudinally. CDR1 is MNHEY and CDR2 is SMNVEV in the germline V gene (reference sequence). The length of the CDR3 is 14 residues. V shed 8 bases, J shed 4 bases, and the junction held 7 bases outside the gene matches. How the authors handled the data: From reference gene primer amplification, estimates of nucleated cell counts were derived. Produced via immunoSEQ multiplex PCR; TCRdb's table is partial and in-frame only. D and trimming come from the DNA, and the V and J calls and clone size come from that table. The table lists some 400,000 clones, 87% of them singletons.

The chain uses TRBV27 and TRBJ2-1; 8 bases fit TRBD2. Source material: peripheral blood. The TCR sequence derives from a woman in her thirties with COVID-19, enrolled during active disease. The CDR3 DNA sequence: TGTGCCAGCTCGGGACTAGAGGGATACAATGAGCAGTTCTTC. Protein product: CASSGLEGYNEQFF.